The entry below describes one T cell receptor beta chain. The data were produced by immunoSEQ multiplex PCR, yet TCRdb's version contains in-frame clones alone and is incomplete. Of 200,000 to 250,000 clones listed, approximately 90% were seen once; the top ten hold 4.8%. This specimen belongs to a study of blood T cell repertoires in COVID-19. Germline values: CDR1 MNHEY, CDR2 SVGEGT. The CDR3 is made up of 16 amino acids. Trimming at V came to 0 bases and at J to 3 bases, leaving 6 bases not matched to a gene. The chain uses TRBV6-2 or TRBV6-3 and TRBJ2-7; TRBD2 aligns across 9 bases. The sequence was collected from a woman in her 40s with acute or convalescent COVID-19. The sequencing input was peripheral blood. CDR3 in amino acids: CASSYSRLAGSYEQYV. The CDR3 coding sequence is TGTGCCAGCAGTTACTCGAGGCTAGCGGGGAGCTACGAGCAGTACGTC.